This is a list of T cell receptor beta chains from one sample in a study of blood T cell repertoires in COVID-19. Repertoires were generated with immunoSEQ multiplex PCR, while TCRdb's copy carries only in-frame clones and drops some. The sample lists 65,000 to 70,000 clones, about 85% occurring once. Sequenced: peripheral blood. Receptors originate from an older man with acute or convalescent COVID-19. Both conserved end residues are part of each CDR3. The D gene is left open where the match is weak. Clone sizes are given selectively: once, few, many, or a class where the clone is expanded.

>TRBV18|TRBJ1-2|TRBD1|.
CASTPGQGNWYGYTF
TGTGCCAGCACACCGGGACAGGGGAATTGGTATGGCTACACCTTC
>TRBV4-2|TRBJ2-3|.|once
CASSLRLEGVGDTQYF
TGTGCCAGCAGCCTACGATTGGAGGGAGTGGGAGATACGCAGTATTTT
>TRBV18|TRBJ1-3|.|.
CASSADSLGNTIYF
TGTGCCAGCTCAGCGGACAGTCTTGGAAACACCATATATTTT
>TRBV14|TRBJ2-3|.|.
CASSLFAADTQYF
TGTGCCAGCAGCCTATTCGCGGCAGATACGCAGTATTTT
>TRBV3-1/TRBV3-2|TRBJ1-1|TRBD1|.
CASSELTGPGNTEAFF
TGTGCCAGCAGCGAACTGACAGGGCCAGGGAACACTGAAGCTTTCTTT
>TRBV21-1|TRBJ1-1|.|.
CASSKSGWTMNTEAFF
TGTGCCAGCAGCAAGTCAGGGTGGACGATGAACACTGAAGCTTTCTTT
>TRBV24-1|TRBJ2-1|TRBD2|once
CATSDSTSGGADEQFF
TGTGCCACCAGTGATTCTACTAGCGGGGGGGCGGATGAGCAGTTCTTC
>TRBV7-9|TRBJ2-7|TRBD2|once
CASSLGLAGGGEQYF
TGTGCCAGCAGCTTGGGACTAGCGGGAGGAGGCGAGCAGTACTTC
>TRBV10-3|TRBJ1-1|.|.
CAISSGGGANTEAFF
TGTGCCATCAGTTCGGGCGGAGGGGCTAACACTGAAGCTTTCTTT
>TRBV18|TRBJ1-1|TRBD1|.
CASSPNGQEGAFF
TGTGCCAGCTCACCGAACGGACAGGAGGGGGCTTTCTTT
>TRBV6-1|TRBJ2-1|.|once
CASSGRLQGESYNEQFF
TGTGCCAGCAGTGGGAGGCTACAGGGAGAATCCTACAATGAGCAGTTCTTC
>TRBV6-5|TRBJ1-3|.|.
CASSYRAGGKDTIYF
TGTGCCAGCAGTTACCGGGCGGGCGGGAAAGACACCATATATTTT
>TRBV6-5|TRBJ2-3|.|.
CASTGSGGTDTQYF
TGTGCCAGCACGGGCAGCGGCGGGACAGATACGCAGTATTTT
>TRBV20-1|TRBJ1-5|.|.
CSASLLNIQGSNQPQHF
TGCAGTGCTAGTCTCTTGAATATACAGGGTTCAAATCAGCCCCAGCATTTT
>TRBV10-1|TRBJ2-1|TRBD2|.
CASSTGASGRDEQFF
TGCGCCAGCAGCACGGGGGCTAGCGGGAGGGATGAGCAGTTCTTC
>TRBV7-9|TRBJ2-4|TRBD1|.
CASSHGQGNIQYF
TGTGCCAGCAGTCACGGACAGGGAAACATTCAGTACTTC
>TRBV27|TRBJ1-5|.|.
CASSPQGSNQPQHF
TGTGCCAGCAGTCCCCAGGGCAGCAATCAGCCCCAGCATTTT
>TRBV5-1|TRBJ1-3|TRBD1|.
CASSPGGLGNTIYF
TGCGCCAGCAGCCCAGGGGGCCTTGGAAACACCATATATTTT
>TRBV19|TRBJ1-5|.|.
CASSLTSQPQHF
TGTGCCAGTAGTCTCACTTCTCAGCCCCAGCATTTT
>TRBV18|TRBJ2-1|.|.
CASSPVSASVKFSTYNEQFF
TGTGCCAGCTCACCAGTCTCGGCTAGCGTGAAATTTAGTACCTACAATGAGCAGTTCTTC
>TRBV7-8|TRBJ2-5|TRBD2|once
CASRVTSGSRETQYF
TGTGCCAGCAGAGTGACTAGCGGGAGTAGAGAGACCCAGTACTTC
>TRBV5-4|TRBJ2-7|.|.
CASSLYGHLSYEQYF
TGTGCCAGCAGCTTGTACGGACACTTATCCTACGAGCAGTACTTC
>TRBV24-1|TRBJ2-1|.|.
CATSDLEGSSYNEQFF
TGTGCCACCAGTGATTTGGAGGGTTCCTCCTACAATGAGCAGTTCTTC
>TRBV5-1|TRBJ1-1|.|.
CASSLGLTEAFF
TGCGCCAGCAGCTTGGGTCTCACTGAAGCTTTCTTT
>TRBV6-2/TRBV6-3|TRBJ2-1|TRBD1|.
CASSFNGAGDRHYNEQFF
TGTGCCAGCAGTTTTAATGGGGCCGGGGACAGGCACTACAATGAGCAGTTCTTC
>TRBV3-1/TRBV3-2|TRBJ1-5|TRBD1|.
CASSRMTGGGVNQPQHF
TGTGCCAGCAGCCGTATGACAGGGGGCGGCGTCAATCAGCCCCAGCATTTT
>TRBV18|TRBJ1-1|.|.
CASSPSSSGGNTEAFF
TGTGCCAGCTCACCATCGAGCTCGGGAGGGAACACTGAAGCTTTCTTT
>TRBV30|TRBJ1-1|.|.
CAWMEQAIGNTEAFF
TGTGCCTGGATGGAACAGGCCATTGGGAACACTGAAGCTTTCTTT
>TRBV11-2|TRBJ2-2|.|once
CASSLLKEGYANTGELFF
TGTGCCAGCAGCTTACTGAAAGAGGGATATGCGAACACCGGGGAGCTGTTTTTT
>TRBV11-2|TRBJ1-1|.|.
CASSPGGLENTEAFF
TGTGCCAGCAGCCCCGGAGGTCTCGAGAACACTGAAGCTTTCTTT
>TRBV7-2|TRBJ2-5|TRBD1|.
CASTPGQGVYETQYF
TGTGCCAGCACTCCTGGACAGGGGGTCTACGAGACCCAGTACTTC
>TRBV5-4|TRBJ2-5|TRBD1|.
CASSLEGAKRETQYF
TGTGCCAGCAGCTTGGAGGGGGCGAAGAGAGAGACCCAGTACTTC
>TRBV7-9|TRBJ2-5|.|.
CASSPLSGQSETQYF
TGTGCCAGCAGCCCCCTCAGCGGACAGTCAGAGACCCAGTACTTC
>TRBV19|TRBJ2-7|TRBD1|.
CASSISPPGQGLSEQYF
TGTGCCAGTAGTATTTCCCCCCCAGGACAGGGATTAAGCGAGCAGTACTTC
>TRBV24-1|TRBJ1-2|.|.
CATSDAAGNYGYTF
TGTGCCACCAGTGATGCGGCCGGTAACTATGGCTACACCTTC
>TRBV7-2|TRBJ1-2|.|.
CASRPQPRAGDYGYTF
TGTGCCAGCAGACCCCAACCCAGAGCCGGGGACTATGGCTACACCTTC
>TRBV19|TRBJ2-7|TRBD2|.
CASSPGVASGRSRVSYEQYF
TGTGCCAGTAGCCCTGGGGTGGCTAGCGGGAGGTCCAGAGTTTCCTACGAGCAGTACTTC